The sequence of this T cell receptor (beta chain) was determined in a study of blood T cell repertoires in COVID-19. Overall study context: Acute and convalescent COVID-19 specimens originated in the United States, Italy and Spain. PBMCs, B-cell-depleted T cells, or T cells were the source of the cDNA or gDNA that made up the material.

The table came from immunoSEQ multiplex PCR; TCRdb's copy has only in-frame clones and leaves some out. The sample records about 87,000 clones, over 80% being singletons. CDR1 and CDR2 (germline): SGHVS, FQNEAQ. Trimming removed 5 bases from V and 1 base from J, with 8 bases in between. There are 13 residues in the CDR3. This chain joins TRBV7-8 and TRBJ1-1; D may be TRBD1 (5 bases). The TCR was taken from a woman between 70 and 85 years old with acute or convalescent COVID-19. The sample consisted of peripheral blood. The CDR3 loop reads CASSADRNTEAFF. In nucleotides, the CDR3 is TGTGCCAGCAGCGCCGACAGGAACACTGAAGCTTTCTTT.